This entry describes one T cell receptor beta chain. Germline lookup yields CDR1 SNHLY and CDR2 FYNNEI. The CDR3 covers 15 residues. The trim removed 6 bases at V and 8 bases at J, leaving 11 bases unmatched. TCRdb's copy holds only in-frame clones and misses some; the assay was immunoSEQ multiplex PCR. The table has 65,000 to 70,000 clones, roughly nine tenths seen once. This record belongs to a study of cytomegalovirus exposure and HLA in healthy donors. Source material: PBMCs. The sequence came from a young man in good health and CMV-seronegative. The rearrangement joins TRBV2 to TRBJ2-4; 9 bases are a match to TRBD2. CDR3 amino acids: CASRLTSGPPDIQYF. CDR3 nucleotides: TGTGCCAGCAGGCTGACTAGCGGCCCTCCAGACATTCAGTACTTC.